This TCR beta chain was identified during a study of cytomegalovirus exposure and HLA in healthy donors. General study points: Reported results showed that the classifier diagnosed cytomegalovirus status with high specificity and sensitivity.

V gave up 6 bases and J gave up 1 base, with 15 bases separating them. Germline values: CDR1 MDHEN, CDR2 SYDVKM. The CDR3 loop spans 15 amino acids. About this clone: What it binds is unknown.

Separate from the approximately 670-subject first cohort, the roughly 120-subject validation cohort was the one that the donors belonged to. Here immunoSEQ multiplex PCR was the method, and the copy in TCRdb shows in-frame clones only, minus some. The sample records 110,000 to 150,000 clones, about 95% being singletons. Sequenced input: PBMCs. This receptor was taken from a man aged 18 to 30 in good health and CMV-seropositive. The V gene is TRBV28, the J gene TRBJ1-1; D is perhaps TRBD1 (5 bases). For the CDR3, the DNA is TGTGCCAGCAGCGAATACAGGCTACGGAACACTGAAGCTTTCTTT. Amino acids: CASSEYRLRNTEAFF.